What follows are 10 T cell receptor beta chains derived from one specimen sequenced in a study of T cell responses to AZD1222 COVID-19 vaccine. TCRdb keeps only in-frame clones here, not all; method: immunoSEQ multiplex PCR. The table lists some 200,000 clones, approximately 91% of them singletons. The material was peripheral blood, obtained 28 days after the second AZD1222 dose. These receptors all come from an adult who received the AZD1222 COVID-19 vaccine.

The V and J genes are TRBV30 and TRBJ2-2; D gene unclear. The V end lost 1 base, the J end lost 3 bases, and 3 bases lay between the germline ends. This CDR3 spans 12 amino acids. CDR1 is GTSNPN, CDR2 SVGIG, per germline (reference sequence). CDR3 coding DNA: TGTGCCTGGAGTGAGGACACCGGGGAGCTGTTTTTT. Translating gives CAWSEDTGELFF.

The chain employs TRBV21-1 and TRBJ1-1; no check of the table's D call, TRBD1, against the DNA was made. TRBV21-1 is reported as a pseudogene. CDR3 length equals 19 residues. DNA of the CDR3: TGTGCCAGCAGCAAAGCGTCTATCCACAGGGATGGTCGGGACACTGAAGCTTTCTTT. Translation: CASSKASIHRDGRDTEAFF.

This rearrangement joins TRBV5-1 to TRBJ2-7; D remains unclear. The CDR3 loop spans 14 amino acids. Germline V gene sequence: CDR1 SGHRS, CDR2 YFSETQ. V lost 0 bases to trimming and J lost 1 base, with 8 bases between them. This chain's CDR3 is CASSLGSISYEQYF. The CDR3 DNA is TGCGCCAGCAGCTTGGGGTCTATTTCCTACGAGCAGTACTTC.

The V call is TRBV6-6, the J call TRBJ2-7; D is possibly TRBD1 (5 bases). The V and J ends lost 1 base and 0 bases respectively, with 10 bases between them. The germline V gene encodes CDR1 MNHNY and CDR2 SVGAGI (reference sequence). The CDR3 consists of 15 residues. CDR3 residues: CASSYLGQSSYEQYF. In DNA form, the CDR3 reads TGTGCCAGCAGTTACTTGGGGCAAAGCTCCTACGAGCAGTACTTC.

This clone was detected a few times. The chain combines TRBV11-2 with TRBJ1-6; D ambiguous. V dropped 4 bases and J dropped 7 bases, with 17 bases sitting between them. Germline lookup yields CDR1 SGHAT and CDR2 FQNNGV. This CDR3 comprises 16 residues. CDR3 nucleotides: TGTGCCAGCAGCTCCCGGACCCTCTACAAGAATTCACCCCTCCACTTT. Protein sequence: CASSSRTLYKNSPLHF.

This rearrangement joins TRBV28 to TRBJ1-1; TRBD1 matches 10 bases. The V gene end was trimmed by 5 bases and the J gene end by 1 base; junction bases not matched to a gene: 4. CDR1 and CDR2 from the germline V gene are MDHEN and SYDVKM. The CDR3 covers 15 residues. The CDR3 DNA sequence: TGTGCCAGCAGTATACGACAGGGGGCGAACACTGAAGCTTTCTTT. Encoded protein: CASSIRQGANTEAFF.

The J gene is TRBJ1-5, the V gene TRBV10-3, with 10 nucleotides matching TRBD1. With 3 bases clipped from V and 5 bases from J, the junction kept 4 bases outside the gene matches. CDR3 size: 15 residues. Looked up from germline, CDR1 is ENHRY and CDR2 is SYGVKD. The CDR3 DNA reads as TGTGCCATCAGTGATTTGGACAGGGGGGATCAGCCCCAGCATTTT. It specifies CAISDLDRGDQPQHF.

This clone was recorded a few times. This rearrangement joins TRBV2 to TRBJ2-5; 9 bases match TRBD2. CDR3 length equals 15 residues. Germline V CDR1 and CDR2: SNHLY, FYNNEI. V lost 0 bases and J lost 14; bases outside the gene matches: 13. The CDR3: CASSEARVGLAKFYF. In nucleotides, the CDR3 is TGTGCCAGCAGTGAAGCGAGGGTGGGACTAGCTAAGTTTTACTTC. The full variable domain, rest sourced from reference TRBV2 and TRBJ2-5, is EPEVTQTPSHQVTQMGQEVILRCVPISNHLYFYWYRQILGQKVEFLVSFYNNEISEKSEIFDDQFSVERPDGSNFTLKIRSTKLEDSAMYFCASSEARVGLAKFYFGPGTRLLVL.

The chain employs TRBV21-1 and TRBJ2-7; the tabulated D call, TRBD2, remains unverified against the DNA. TRBV21-1 is a documented pseudogene. This CDR3 is built from 14 residues. The CDR3 DNA follows: TGTGCCAGCTGGCGGGGCGAAAGCTCCTACGAGCAGTACTTC. Protein sequence: CASWRGESSYEQYF.

The V gene is TRBV20-1, the J gene TRBJ2-1; no firm D call. The CDR3 consists of 11 residues. Germline CDR1 reads DFQATT; CDR2 reads SNEGSKA (reference sequence). V was shortened by 6 bases and J by 5 bases, with 8 bases between the two germline ends. The CDR3, as DNA: TGCAGTGCCCAATCCCACAATGAGCAGTTCTTC. This gives the protein CSAQSHNEQFF.